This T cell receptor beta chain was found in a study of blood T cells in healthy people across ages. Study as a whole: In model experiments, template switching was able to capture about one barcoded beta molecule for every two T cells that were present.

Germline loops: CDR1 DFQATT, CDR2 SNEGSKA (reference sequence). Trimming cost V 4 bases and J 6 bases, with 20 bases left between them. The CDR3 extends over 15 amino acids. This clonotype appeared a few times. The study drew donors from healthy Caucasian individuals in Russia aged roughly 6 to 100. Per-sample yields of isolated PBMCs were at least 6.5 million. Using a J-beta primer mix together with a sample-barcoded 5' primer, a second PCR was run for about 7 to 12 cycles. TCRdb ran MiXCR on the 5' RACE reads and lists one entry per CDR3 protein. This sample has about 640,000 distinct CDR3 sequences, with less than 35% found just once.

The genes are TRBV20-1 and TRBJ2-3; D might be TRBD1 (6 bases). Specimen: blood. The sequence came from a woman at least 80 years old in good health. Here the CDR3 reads CSATGAQSSVDTQYF. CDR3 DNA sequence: TGCAGTGCTACAGGGGCACAAAGTTCAGTGGATACGCAGTATTTT.